These T cell receptor beta chains were read from a single sample in a study of CD8 T cells in ankylosing spondylitis. TCRdb passed the 5' RACE reads through MiXCR, listing each CDR3 protein once. Of fewer than 650,000 distinct CDR3 sequences listed, 12% are singletons. Sequencing was done on a sample of blood, either unsorted or a sorted T cell fraction (not recorded which). Every receptor here comes from a male donor with ankylosing spondylitis. CDR3s include the opening cysteine and the closing phenylalanine or tryptophan. A D gene is named only where the DNA matches it firmly. Rows may omit the clone size; those that give it use once, few, many or a size class.

J | size | V | D | length | CDR3 | DNA
TRBJ2-1 | few | TRBV5-1 | TRBD1 | 17 | CASSWTGGSASYNEQFF | TGCGCCAGCAGCTGGACAGGGGGCAGTGCGTCCTACAATGAGCAGTTCTTC
TRBJ2-7 | few | TRBV7-9 | TRBD2 | 14 | CASAEREGLYEQYF | TGTGCCAGCGCTGAGCGGGAGGGCCTCTACGAGCAGTACTTC
TRBJ1-2 | few | TRBV7-8 | - | 15 | CASSLAVAMGGGYTF | TGTGCCAGCAGCTTAGCAGTGGCAATGGGGGGTGGCTACACCTTC
TRBJ2-1 | many | TRBV12-3/TRBV12-4 | - | 13 | CARHRDGDNEQFF | TGTGCCAGACACCGGGACGGGGACAATGAGCAGTTCTTC
TRBJ2-7 | - | TRBV11-2 | - | 16 | CASSLGYRDVGREQYF | TGTGCCAGCAGCTTGGGCTACAGGGATGTCGGGCGTGAGCAGTACTTC
TRBJ2-5 | - | TRBV7-8 | - | 14 | CASSLGSSIGTQYF | TGTGCCAGCAGCTTAGGTAGCTCCATTGGGACCCAGTACTTC
TRBJ1-6 | - | TRBV11-3 | - | 15 | CASSVGEDAHSPLHF | TGTGCCAGCAGCGTTGGGGAGGACGCCCATTCACCCCTCCACTTT
TRBJ1-4 | few | TRBV7-2 | - | 14 | CASSDGTYGEKLFF | TGTGCCAGCAGCGACGGGACATATGGTGAAAAACTGTTTTTT
TRBJ2-1 | few | TRBV12-5 | - | 15 | CASGLDVSSYNEQFF | TGTGCTAGTGGTCTAGACGTGAGCTCCTACAATGAGCAGTTCTTC
TRBJ2-6 | - | TRBV29-1 | TRBD1 | 17 | CSAEGPGGASGANVLTF | TGCAGCGCCGAAGGGCCAGGGGGCGCTTCTGGGGCCAACGTCCTGACTTTC
TRBJ2-2 | few | TRBV5-1 | - | 13 | CASRDSHTGELFF | TGCGCCAGCAGGGACAGTCACACCGGGGAGCTGTTTTTT
TRBJ1-4 | few | TRBV20-1 | - | 15 | CSARDDGPNNEKLFF | TGCAGTGCTAGAGACGATGGACCGAATAATGAAAAACTGTTTTTT
TRBJ1-1 | many | TRBV20-1 | - | 11 | CSAPRDREAFF | TGCAGTGCCCCGAGGGACCGTGAAGCTTTCTTT
TRBJ2-7 | few | TRBV7-2 | TRBD2 | 15 | CASSTGTSANYEQYF | TGTGCCAGCAGCACCGGGACTAGCGCCAACTACGAGCAGTACTTC
TRBJ2-7 | - | TRBV12-3/TRBV12-4 | - | 17 | CAISPTGGSFSSYEQYF | TGTGCCATCAGTCCGACAGGCGGCTCTTTTAGCTCCTACGAGCAGTACTTC
TRBJ2-2 | - | TRBV4-1 | TRBD1 | 16 | CASSQDGTGFTGELFF | TGCGCCAGCAGCCAAGATGGGACAGGGTTCACCGGGGAGCTGTTTTTT
TRBJ2-1 | - | TRBV6-1 | - | 16 | CASSAIDSSSYNEQFF | TGTGCCAGCAGTGCGATAGACTCCAGCTCCTACAATGAGCAGTTCTTC
TRBJ2-3 | few | TRBV5-1 | TRBD2 | 16 | CASSLMGLTHPDTQYF | TGCGCCAGCAGCTTGATGGGACTAACCCACCCAGATACGCAGTATTTT
TRBJ2-2 | - | TRBV29-1 | - | 14 | CSGKGLLNTGELFF | TGCAGCGGTAAGGGACTCCTGAACACCGGGGAGCTGTTTTTT
TRBJ2-3 | few | TRBV5-1 | TRBD1 | 15 | CASSLNLGQGDTQYF | TGCGCCAGCAGCTTGAATCTGGGACAGGGAGATACGCAGTATTTT
TRBJ2-5 | - | TRBV11-2 | TRBD2 | 15 | CASSLWTSGKETQYF | TGTGCCAGCAGCTTATGGACTAGCGGGAAAGAGACCCAGTACTTC
TRBJ2-7 | - | TRBV20-1 | TRBD2 | 16 | CSATSPGREGPYEQYF | TGCAGTGCAACATCACCCGGGCGGGAGGGCCCCTACGAGCAGTACTTC
TRBJ2-4 | - | TRBV20-1 | - | 15 | CSASTIRDLRNIQYF | TGCAGTGCTAGTACCATCCGGGATCTTAGGAACATTCAGTACTTC
TRBJ2-1 | - | TRBV5-5 | TRBD2 | 16 | CASSFSLAGTYNEQFF | TGTGCCAGCAGCTTTTCACTAGCGGGGACCTACAATGAGCAGTTCTTC
TRBJ1-3 | few | TRBV11-2 | - | 17 | CASSTRGRRTAGNTIYF | TGTGCCAGCAGCACCCGGGGGAGGAGGACGGCTGGAAACACCATATATTTT
TRBJ2-5 | many | TRBV12-3/TRBV12-4 | - | 14 | CASSPRTDQETQYF | TGTGCCAGCAGTCCAAGGACGGACCAAGAGACCCAGTACTTC
TRBJ2-3 | once | TRBV7-9 | TRBD2 | 15 | CASSSWLAGSDTQYF | TGTGCCAGCAGCTCCTGGCTAGCGGGTTCAGATACGCAGTATTTT
TRBJ1-1 | - | TRBV3-1 | - | 13 | CASSQFGSTEAFF | TGTGCCAGCAGCCAATTTGGGAGCACTGAAGCTTTCTTT
TRBJ2-1 | few | TRBV20-1 | TRBD2 | 16 | CSASAGTSVSYNEQFF | TGCAGTGCTAGTGCCGGGACTAGCGTTTCCTACAATGAGCAGTTCTTC
TRBJ1-2 | - | TRBV11-2 | - | 12 | CASSPLTGLYTF | TGTGCCAGCAGCCCCCTAACGGGTCTCTACACCTTC
TRBJ1-1 | many | TRBV10-3 | - | 16 | CAIGPGGVRLNTEAFF | TGTGCCATCGGGCCTGGGGGGGTTCGCTTGAACACTGAAGCTTTCTTT
TRBJ1-2 | - | TRBV3-1 | - | 14 | CASSQVDGSYGYTF | TGTGCCAGCAGCCAAGTTGACGGGAGCTATGGCTACACCTTC
TRBJ2-5 | once | TRBV10-3 | - | 14 | CAISDLTLQETQYF | TGTGCCATCAGTGATTTGACTCTCCAAGAGACCCAGTACTTC
TRBJ2-1 | once | TRBV20-1 | TRBD2 | 17 | CCARDESGRYSYNEQFF | TGCTGTGCTAGAGATGAAAGCGGGAGGTACTCCTACAATGAGCAGTTCTTC
TRBJ2-1 | - | TRBV10-3 | - | 15 | CAIRPGPTDYNEQFF | TGTGCCATCAGGCCCGGGCCCACCGACTACAATGAGCAGTTCTTC
TRBJ2-1 | many | TRBV5-1 | TRBD2 | 15 | CASSFLADIYNEQFF | TGCGCCAGCAGTTTTCTAGCGGACATCTACAATGAGCAGTTCTTC
TRBJ2-1 | few | TRBV6-1 | TRBD2 | 14 | CASTGTSVDNEQFF | TGTGCCAGCACCGGGACTAGCGTAGACAATGAGCAGTTCTTC
TRBJ1-5 | - | TRBV20-1 | - | 15 | CSAREPGLINQPQHF | TGCAGTGCTAGAGAGCCGGGACTGATCAATCAGCCCCAGCATTTT
TRBJ2-6 | - | TRBV7-9 | - | 16 | CASSPGQSSGANVLTF | TGTGCCAGCAGCCCAGGACAGAGCTCTGGGGCCAACGTCCTGACTTTC
TRBJ2-2 | many | TRBV12-3/TRBV12-4 | - | 14 | CASSHDGYTGELFF | TGTGCCAGCAGTCACGACGGATATACCGGGGAGCTGTTTTTT
TRBJ2-1 | - | TRBV7-2 | - | 14 | CASAKGTSYNEQFF | TGTGCCAGCGCGAAGGGGACGTCCTACAATGAGCAGTTCTTC
TRBJ2-3 | many | TRBV11-1 | TRBD1 | 18 | CASSLTRGWDSPTDTQYF | TGTGCCAGCAGCTTGACCAGAGGATGGGACAGTCCCACAGATACGCAGTATTTT
TRBJ2-1 | - | TRBV7-6 | - | 15 | CASSPEPRSDNEQFF | TGTGCCAGCAGCCCGGAGCCAAGATCCGACAATGAGCAGTTCTTC
TRBJ2-4 | - | TRBV6-1 | TRBD1 | 17 | CASSAAGTGGVKNIQYF | TGTGCCAGCAGTGCGGCCGGGACAGGGGGCGTCAAAAACATTCAGTACTTC
TRBJ1-2 | - | TRBV27 | - | 15 | CASSSDRDRDYGYTF | TGTGCCAGCAGTTCGGACAGAGACAGAGACTATGGCTACACCTTC
TRBJ2-2 | - | TRBV5-1 | - | 17 | CASSRSTPEQGLGELFF | TGCGCCAGCAGCCGATCTACGCCCGAACAGGGACTCGGGGAGCTGTTTTTT
TRBJ1-1 | many | TRBV12-3/TRBV12-4 | - | 15 | CASSPRVRGNTEAFF | TGTGCCAGCAGTCCCCGGGTCCGGGGGAACACTGAAGCTTTCTTT
TRBJ2-3 | many | TRBV29-1 | - | 11 | CSGQAGDTQYF | TGCAGCGGCCAAGCGGGAGATACGCAGTATTTT
TRBJ1-1 | - | TRBV5-1 | - | 13 | CASTRQPGTEAFF | TGCGCCAGCACCCGACAGCCAGGCACTGAAGCTTTCTTT
TRBJ2-3 | many | TRBV20-1 | TRBD2 | 15 | CSASPSGRSTDTQYF | TGCAGTGCTAGTCCTAGCGGGAGGTCGACAGATACGCAGTATTTT
TRBJ2-5 | few | TRBV2 | - | 16 | CASSESPNSVQETQYF | TGTGCCAGCAGTGAAAGTCCCAACAGCGTTCAAGAGACCCAGTACTTC
TRBJ1-3 | few | TRBV7-2 | - | 16 | CASSLAVFSSGNTIYF | TGTGCCAGCAGCTTAGCGGTTTTTTCCTCTGGAAACACCATATATTTT
TRBJ2-1 | few | TRBV24-1 | TRBD1 | 16 | CATSVTGGGSYNEQFF | TGTGCCACCAGCGTAACAGGGGGCGGCTCCTACAATGAGCAGTTCTTC